Presented here are 2 T cell receptor beta chains from one specimen sequenced in a study of neurological immune-mediated disorders. MiXCR, run by TCRdb on the 5' RACE reads, gives a single entry per CDR3 protein. The table has approximately 20,000 distinct CDR3 sequences, 15% seen once. The sequenced sample was PBMCs. The receptors were sampled from a female donor with HTLV-1-associated myelopathy (HAM/TSP).

This clonotype was counted at least ten times. The V and J genes are TRBV20-1 and TRBJ2-1; 9 nucleotides agree with TRBD2. V shed 0 bases, J shed 7 bases, and the junction held 4 bases outside the gene matches. The V gene's germline CDR1 is DFQATT and CDR2 SNEGSKA (reference sequence). The CDR3 extends over 14 amino acids. Here the CDR3 DNA reads TGCAGTGCTAGAGAAGCTAGCGGGACAAATGAGCAGTTCTTC. The encoded protein is CSAREASGTNEQFF.

This clonotype appeared many times. The chain combines TRBV6-2 or TRBV6-3 with TRBJ2-1; TRBD2 aligns across 9 bases. This CDR3 region has 16 residues. V shed 5 bases, J shed 3 bases, and the junction held 8 bases outside the gene matches. Germline loops: CDR1 MNHEY, CDR2 SVGEGT. CDR3 in amino acids: CASSPLAGAYYNEQFF. The CDR3 region has the DNA TGTGCCAGCAGTCCGTTAGCGGGGGCCTACTACAATGAGCAGTTCTTC.